These 6 T cell receptor beta chains share one sample of origin, sequenced in a study of Graves' ophthalmopathy and Graves' hyperthyroidism (dated 2018 in TCRdb). These reads were obtained on an Illumina HiSeq 2000. For repertoire sequencing, the TCR beta CDR3 regions were amplified from RNA transcripts. The first round of RT-PCR was done with HTBI primers and the Qiagen OneStep RT-PCR kit, and was followed by a second round of multiplex PCR, then size selection and purification. TCRdb passed the public sequencing reads through fastp at Q25 and MiXCR, retaining productive beta sequences. Merged by CDR3 protein, the rows form single entries marked with the most common genes and DNA. The sample contains 350,000 to 400,000 distinct CDR3 sequences, approximately 16% of them found a single time. The biggest ten clones account for 1.6% of the sample. The sample consisted of peripheral blood. The receptors were sampled from a woman under 30 with Graves' ophthalmopathy. Donor details come from another sample of the same person, matched by shared clones.

This clonotype occurred many times. This chain connects TRBV29-1 to TRBJ2-7, with 9 bases matching TRBD1. CDR1 is SQVTM and CDR2 is ANQGSEA in the germline V gene. V lost 6 bases to trimming and J lost 2 bases; unmatched junction nucleotides: 5. The CDR3 has 13 amino acids. The DNA for the CDR3 is TGCAGCGTCAAGGACAGGGGACCCTACGAGCAGTACTTC. As protein: CSVKDRGPYEQYF.

This clonotype was recorded at least ten times. V usage is TRBV28 and J usage is TRBJ2-7, with 9 bases aligning to TRBD2. Germline V lookup: CDR1 MDHEN, CDR2 SYDVKM. Germline trimming cut 6 bases from V and 3 bases from J; bases unmatched to any gene: 6. The CDR3 spans 14 residues. The CDR3 loop is CASRRGGEIYEQYF. As DNA, the CDR3 is TGTGCCAGCAGGCGCGGGGGGGAGATCTACGAGCAGTACTTC. The full variable domain, in which reference TRBV28 and TRBJ2-7 provide the parts outside the CDR3, is DVKVTQSSRYLVKRTGEKVFLECVQDMDHENMFWYRQDPGLGLRLIYFSYDVKMKEKGDIPEGYSVSREKKERFSLILESASTNQTSMYLCASRRGGEIYEQYFGPGTRLTVT.

This clonotype was observed at least ten times. One end of the junction fails to match germline, which may point to a read error. The chain carries TRBV7-7 and TRBJ2-5; 7 nucleotides line up with TRBD2. CDR1 and CDR2 from the germline V gene are SSHAT and FNYEAQ (reference sequence). The CDR3 is made up of 15 amino acids. DNA for the CDR3: TGTGCTAGCAGCCCTCGGGCGGGGGTCCAAGAGACCCAGTACTTC. Translated, it gives CASSPRAGVQETQYF.

This clonotype was counted ten times or more. Written as DNA, the CDR3 is TGTGCCAGTCGGTCGACAGGGATCTCCTACGAGCAGTACTTC. Translating it yields CASRSTGISYEQYF. V and J are TRBV19 and TRBJ2-7; 7 nucleotides match TRBD1. J lost 0 bases, V lost 8 bases, and 7 bases had no gene match. Germline V gene lookup returns CDR1 LNHDA and CDR2 SQIVND (reference sequence). The CDR3 spans 14 residues.

This clonotype has at least ten counts. The CDR3: CASSTNRENTGELFF. CDR3 sequence (DNA): TGTGCCAGCAGCACTAACAGGGAAAACACCGGGGAGCTGTTTTTT. The rearrangement joins TRBV27 to TRBJ2-2; weak D call: TRBD1 (6 bases). The germline V and J ends were trimmed by 6 bases and 2 bases, with 13 bases remaining between them. This CDR3 region has 15 residues. CDR1 is MNHEY, CDR2 SMNVEV, per germline (reference sequence).

This clonotype was detected many times. V is TRBV20-1 and J is TRBJ2-5; 11 bases are a match to TRBD2. The germline V gene has CDR1 DFQATT and CDR2 SNEGSKA (reference sequence). CDR3 length: 16 amino acids. The ends lost 3 bases at V and 2 bases at J; junction bases unmatched: 8. The CDR3 loop is CSASGLAGVYQETQYF. DNA for the CDR3: TGCAGTGCTAGCGGACTAGCGGGTGTCTATCAAGAGACCCAGTACTTC.